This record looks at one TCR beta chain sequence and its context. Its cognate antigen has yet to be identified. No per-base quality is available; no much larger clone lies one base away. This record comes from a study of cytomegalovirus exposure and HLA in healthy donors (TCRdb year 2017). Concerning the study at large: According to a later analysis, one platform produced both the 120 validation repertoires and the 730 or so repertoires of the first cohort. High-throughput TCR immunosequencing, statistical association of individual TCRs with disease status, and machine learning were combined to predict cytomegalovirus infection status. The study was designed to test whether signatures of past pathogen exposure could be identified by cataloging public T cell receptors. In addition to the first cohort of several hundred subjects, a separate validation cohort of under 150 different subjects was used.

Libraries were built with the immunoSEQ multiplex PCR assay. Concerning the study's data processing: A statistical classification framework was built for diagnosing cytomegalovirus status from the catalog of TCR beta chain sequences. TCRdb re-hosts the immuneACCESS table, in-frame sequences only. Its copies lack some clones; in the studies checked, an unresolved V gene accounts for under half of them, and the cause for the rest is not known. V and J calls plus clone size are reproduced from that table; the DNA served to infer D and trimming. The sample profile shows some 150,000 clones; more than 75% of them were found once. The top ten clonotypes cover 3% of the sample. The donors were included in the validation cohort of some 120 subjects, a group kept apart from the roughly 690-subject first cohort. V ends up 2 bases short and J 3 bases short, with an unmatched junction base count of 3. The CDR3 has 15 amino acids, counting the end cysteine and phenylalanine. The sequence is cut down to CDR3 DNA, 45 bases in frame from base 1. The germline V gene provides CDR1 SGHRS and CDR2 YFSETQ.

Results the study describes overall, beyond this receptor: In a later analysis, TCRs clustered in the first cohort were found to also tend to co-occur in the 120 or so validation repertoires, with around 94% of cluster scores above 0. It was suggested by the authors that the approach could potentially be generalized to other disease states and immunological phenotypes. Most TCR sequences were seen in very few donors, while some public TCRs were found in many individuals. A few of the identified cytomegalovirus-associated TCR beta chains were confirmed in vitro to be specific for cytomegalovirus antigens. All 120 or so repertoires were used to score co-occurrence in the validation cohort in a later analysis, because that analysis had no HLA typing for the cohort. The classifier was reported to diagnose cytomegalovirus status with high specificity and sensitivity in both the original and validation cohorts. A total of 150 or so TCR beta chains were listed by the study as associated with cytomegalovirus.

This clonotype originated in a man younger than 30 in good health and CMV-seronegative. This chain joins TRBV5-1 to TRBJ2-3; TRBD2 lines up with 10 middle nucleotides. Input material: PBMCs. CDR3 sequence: CASSLAGGPTDTQYF. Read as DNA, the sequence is TGCGCCAGCAGCTTAGCGGGAGGGCCGACAGATACGCAGTATTTT.